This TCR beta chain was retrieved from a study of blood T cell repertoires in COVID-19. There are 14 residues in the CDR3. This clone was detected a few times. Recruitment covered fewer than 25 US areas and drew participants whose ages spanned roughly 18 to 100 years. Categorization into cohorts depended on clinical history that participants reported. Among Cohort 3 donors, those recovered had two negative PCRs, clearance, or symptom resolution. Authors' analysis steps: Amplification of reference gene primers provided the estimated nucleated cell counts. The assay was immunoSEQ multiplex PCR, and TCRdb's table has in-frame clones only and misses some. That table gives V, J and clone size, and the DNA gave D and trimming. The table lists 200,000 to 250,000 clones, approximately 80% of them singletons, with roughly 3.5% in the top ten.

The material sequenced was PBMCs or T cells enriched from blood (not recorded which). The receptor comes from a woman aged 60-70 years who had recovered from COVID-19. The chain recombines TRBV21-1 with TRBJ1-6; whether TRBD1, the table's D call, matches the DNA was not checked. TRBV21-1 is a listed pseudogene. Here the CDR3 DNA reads TGTGCCCCTGGACCGGGACAGGGGAATTCACCCCTCCACTTT. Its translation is CAPGPGQGNSPLHF.